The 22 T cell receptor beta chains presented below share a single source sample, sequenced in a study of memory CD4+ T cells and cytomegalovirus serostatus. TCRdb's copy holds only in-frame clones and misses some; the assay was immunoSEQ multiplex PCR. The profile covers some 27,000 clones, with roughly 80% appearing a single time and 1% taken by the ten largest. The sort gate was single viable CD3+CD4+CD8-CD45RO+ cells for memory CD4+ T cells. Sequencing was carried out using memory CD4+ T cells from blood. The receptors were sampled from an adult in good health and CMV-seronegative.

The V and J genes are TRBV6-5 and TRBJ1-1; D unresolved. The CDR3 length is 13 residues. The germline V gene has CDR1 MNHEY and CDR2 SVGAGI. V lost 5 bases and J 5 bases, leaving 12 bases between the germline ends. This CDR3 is CASSRESATEAFF. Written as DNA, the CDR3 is TGTGCCAGCAGTCGGGAGTCAGCGACTGAAGCTTTCTTT.

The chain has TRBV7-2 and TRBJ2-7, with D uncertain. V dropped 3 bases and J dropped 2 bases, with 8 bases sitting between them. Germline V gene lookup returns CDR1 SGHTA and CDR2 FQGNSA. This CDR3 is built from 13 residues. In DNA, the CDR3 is TGTGCCAGCAGCTTGTCGAAAGCCTACGAGCAGTACTTC. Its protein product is CASSLSKAYEQYF.

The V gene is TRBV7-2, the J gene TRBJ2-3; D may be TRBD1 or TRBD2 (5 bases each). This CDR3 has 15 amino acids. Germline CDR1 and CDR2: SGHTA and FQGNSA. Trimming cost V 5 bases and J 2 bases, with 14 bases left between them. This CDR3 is CASSTRGVYTDTQYF. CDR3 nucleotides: TGTGCCAGCAGCACGCGAGGGGTTTACACAGATACGCAGTATTTT.

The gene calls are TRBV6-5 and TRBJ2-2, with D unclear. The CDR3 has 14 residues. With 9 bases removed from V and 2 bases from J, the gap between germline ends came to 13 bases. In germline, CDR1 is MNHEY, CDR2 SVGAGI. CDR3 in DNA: TGTGCCAGTGGAGTGGTGGCTAACACCGGGGAGCTGTTTTTT. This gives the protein CASGVVANTGELFF.

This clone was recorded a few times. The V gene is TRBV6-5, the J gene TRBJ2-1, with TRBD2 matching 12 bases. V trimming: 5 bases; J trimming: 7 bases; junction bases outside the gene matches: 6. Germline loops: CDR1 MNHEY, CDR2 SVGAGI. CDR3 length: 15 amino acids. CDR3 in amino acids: CASSGLAGGDNEQFF. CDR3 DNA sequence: TGTGCCAGCAGTGGTCTAGCGGGAGGGGATAATGAGCAGTTCTTC.

CDR3 in DNA: TGTGCCAGCAGTTCGTGGGGTCTCTCTGGAAACACCATATATTTT. This translates into CASSSWGLSGNTIYF. The J gene is TRBJ1-3, the V gene TRBV28; D ambiguous. The CDR3 loop spans 15 amino acids. Trimming pared 4 bases from V and 0 bases from J, leaving 10 bases between. Germline CDR1 and CDR2: MDHEN and SYDVKM.

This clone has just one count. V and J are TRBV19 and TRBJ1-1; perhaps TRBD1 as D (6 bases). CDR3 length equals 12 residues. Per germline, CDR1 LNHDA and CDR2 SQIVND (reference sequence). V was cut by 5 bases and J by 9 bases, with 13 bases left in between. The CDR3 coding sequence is TGTGCCAGTAGTGCACAGGGTTATAAAGCTTTCTTT. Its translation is CASSAQGYKAFF.

The CDR3 loop reads CASSIGQGPPLHF. In DNA form, the CDR3 reads TGTGCCAGCAGCATAGGACAGGGCCCACCCCTCCACTTT. The chain is built from TRBV7-8 and TRBJ1-6; 8 bases fit TRBD1. After removal of 5 bases from V and 11 bases from J, the junction contained 5 bases not matched to a gene. This CDR3 region has 13 residues. Germline CDR1 is SGHVS and CDR2 is FQNEAQ.

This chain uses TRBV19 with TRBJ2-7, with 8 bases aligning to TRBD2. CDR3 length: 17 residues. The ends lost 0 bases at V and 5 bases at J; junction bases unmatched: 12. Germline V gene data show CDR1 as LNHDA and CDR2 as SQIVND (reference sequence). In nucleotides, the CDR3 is TGTGCCAGTAGTATAGATTATATGGGAGCGGGAGTCCACGAGCAGTACTTC. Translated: CASSIDYMGAGVHEQYF.

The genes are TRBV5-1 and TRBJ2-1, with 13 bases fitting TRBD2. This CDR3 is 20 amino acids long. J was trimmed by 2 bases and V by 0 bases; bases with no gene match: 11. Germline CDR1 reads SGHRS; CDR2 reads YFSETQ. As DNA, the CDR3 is TGCGCCAGCAGCTTGGGGGGACTAGCGGGACGCTGGGGCCCCTACAATGAGCAGTTCTTC. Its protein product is CASSLGGLAGRWGPYNEQFF.

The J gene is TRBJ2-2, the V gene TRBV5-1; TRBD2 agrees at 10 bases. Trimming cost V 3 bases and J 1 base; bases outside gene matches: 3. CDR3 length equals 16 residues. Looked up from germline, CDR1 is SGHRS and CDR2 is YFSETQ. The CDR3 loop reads CASSSWTSGNTGELFF. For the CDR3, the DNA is TGCGCCAGCAGCTCCTGGACTAGCGGGAACACCGGGGAGCTGTTTTTT.

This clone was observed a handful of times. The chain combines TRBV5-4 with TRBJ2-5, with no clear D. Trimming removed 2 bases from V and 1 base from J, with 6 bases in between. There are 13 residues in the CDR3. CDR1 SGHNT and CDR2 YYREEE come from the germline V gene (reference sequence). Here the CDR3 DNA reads TGTGCCAGCAGCTTCTTCCGCCAAGAGACCCAGTACTTC. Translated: CASSFFRQETQYF.

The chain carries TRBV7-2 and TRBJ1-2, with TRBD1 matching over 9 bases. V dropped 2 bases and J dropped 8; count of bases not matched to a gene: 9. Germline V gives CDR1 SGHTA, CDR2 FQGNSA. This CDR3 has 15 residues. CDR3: CASSLNVGQGLGYTF. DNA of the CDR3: TGTGCCAGCAGCTTAAACGTCGGACAGGGGTTGGGCTACACCTTC.

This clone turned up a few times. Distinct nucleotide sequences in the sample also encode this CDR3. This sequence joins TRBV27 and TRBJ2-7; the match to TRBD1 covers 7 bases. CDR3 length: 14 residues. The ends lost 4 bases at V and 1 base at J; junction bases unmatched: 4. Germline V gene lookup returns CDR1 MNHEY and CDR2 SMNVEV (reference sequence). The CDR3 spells CASSSPGQSYEQYF. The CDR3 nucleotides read TGTGCCAGCAGTTCTCCGGGACAGTCCTACGAGCAGTACTTC.

Here the CDR3 reads CASSQGRGGGHNEQFF. The CDR3 DNA is TGTGCCAGCAGCCAAGGACGGGGGGGCGGCCACAATGAGCAGTTCTTC. The rearrangement links TRBV4-2 to TRBJ2-1; TRBD2 agrees at 8 bases. Trimming removed 1 base from V and 5 bases from J; junction bases left unmatched: 7. The CDR3 sequence is 16 residues long. Germline CDR1 and CDR2: LGHNA and YNFKEQ.

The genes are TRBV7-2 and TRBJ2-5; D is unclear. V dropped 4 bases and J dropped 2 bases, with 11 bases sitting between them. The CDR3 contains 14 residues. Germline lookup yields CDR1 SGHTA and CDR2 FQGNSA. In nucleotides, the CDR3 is TGTGCCAGCAGCTCATACAGCCTTCAAGAGACCCAGTACTTC. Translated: CASSSYSLQETQYF.

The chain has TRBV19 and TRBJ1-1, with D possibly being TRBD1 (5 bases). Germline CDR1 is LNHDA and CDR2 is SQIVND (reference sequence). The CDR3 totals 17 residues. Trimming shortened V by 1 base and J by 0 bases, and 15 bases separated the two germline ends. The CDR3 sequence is CASSIAPSGPMNTEAFF. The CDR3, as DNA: TGTGCCAGTAGTATAGCTCCGTCAGGGCCGATGAACACTGAAGCTTTCTTT.

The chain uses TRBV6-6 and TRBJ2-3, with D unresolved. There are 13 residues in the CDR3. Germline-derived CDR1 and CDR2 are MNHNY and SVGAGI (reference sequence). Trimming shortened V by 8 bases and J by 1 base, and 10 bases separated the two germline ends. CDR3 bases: TGTGCCAGCTATAAGGCTGGCACAGATACGCAGTATTTT. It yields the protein CASYKAGTDTQYF.

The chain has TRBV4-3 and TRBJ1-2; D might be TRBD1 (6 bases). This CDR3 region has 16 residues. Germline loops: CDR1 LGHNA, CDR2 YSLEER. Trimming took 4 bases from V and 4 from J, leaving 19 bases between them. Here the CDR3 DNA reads TGCGCCAGCAGCCGCCCAGGCACTCAGGGGCTCTATGGCTACACCTTC. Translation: CASSRPGTQGLYGYTF.

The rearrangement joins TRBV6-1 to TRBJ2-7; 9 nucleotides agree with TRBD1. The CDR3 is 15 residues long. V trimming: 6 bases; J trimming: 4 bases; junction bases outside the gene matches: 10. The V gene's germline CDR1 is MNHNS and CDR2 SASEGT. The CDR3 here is CASRPGQGDLYEQYF. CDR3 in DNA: TGTGCCAGCAGACCGGGACAGGGAGACTTGTACGAGCAGTACTTC.

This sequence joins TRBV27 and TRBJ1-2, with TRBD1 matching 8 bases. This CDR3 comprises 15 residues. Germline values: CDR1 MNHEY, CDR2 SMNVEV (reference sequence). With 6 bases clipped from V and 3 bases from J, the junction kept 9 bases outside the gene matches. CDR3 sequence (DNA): TGTGCCAGCAGCCTTCGGACAGGGACGGACTATGGCTACACCTTC. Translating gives CASSLRTGTDYGYTF.

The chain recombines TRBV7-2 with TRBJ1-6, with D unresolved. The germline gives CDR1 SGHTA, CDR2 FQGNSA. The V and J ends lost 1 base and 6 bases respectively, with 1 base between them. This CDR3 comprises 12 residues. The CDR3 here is CASSLVNSPLHF. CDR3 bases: TGTGCCAGCAGCTTAGTTAATTCACCCCTCCACTTT. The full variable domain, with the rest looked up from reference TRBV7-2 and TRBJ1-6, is GAGVSQSPSNKVTEKGKDVELRCDPISGHTALYWYRQSLGQGLEFLIYFQGNSAPDKSGLPSDRFSAERTGGSVSTLTIQRTQQEDSAVYLCASSLVNSPLHFGNGTRLTVT.